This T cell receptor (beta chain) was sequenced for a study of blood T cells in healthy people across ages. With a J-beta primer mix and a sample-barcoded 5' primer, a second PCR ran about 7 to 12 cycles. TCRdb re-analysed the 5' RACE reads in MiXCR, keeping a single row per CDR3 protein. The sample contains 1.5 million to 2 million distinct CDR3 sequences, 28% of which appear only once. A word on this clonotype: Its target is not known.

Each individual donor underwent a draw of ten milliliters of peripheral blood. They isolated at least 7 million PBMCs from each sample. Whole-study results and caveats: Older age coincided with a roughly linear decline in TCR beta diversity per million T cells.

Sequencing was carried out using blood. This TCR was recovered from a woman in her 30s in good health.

The CDR3 here is CASSLGGTHLKAYEQYF. The CDR3 DNA reads as TGTGCCAGCAGTTTAGGGGGGACACACCTCAAGGCCTACGAGCAGTACTTC. The J gene is TRBJ2-7, the V gene TRBV28; TRBD1 or TRBD2 may be the D gene (6 bases each). The CDR3 sequence is 17 residues long. Looked up from germline, CDR1 is MDHEN and CDR2 is SYDVKM. V shed 2 bases and J shed 2 bases, with 19 bases lying between them.